These 10 T cell receptor beta chains were all obtained from the same sample, sequenced in a study of OX40 agonist ivuxolimab in advanced cancers. Sequencing was performed with immunoSEQ multiplex PCR; in TCRdb, only in-frame clones are kept and a portion is missing. The sample lists about 79,000 clones, roughly 94% occurring once. Here the sequenced sample was CD4+ or CD8+ T cells sorted from blood, taken in a trial of the OX40 agonist ivuxolimab. The receptors come from an adult with an advanced solid tumor such as melanoma, head and neck, liver or kidney cancer.

The chain couples TRBV9 to TRBJ2-7, with 9 bases fitting TRBD2. The V gene's germline CDR1 is SGDLS and CDR2 YYNGEE. This CDR3 is 17 amino acids long. V lost 0 bases and J lost 6; bases outside the gene matches: 13. This CDR3 is CASSVEMSGGGAAEQYF. The CDR3 DNA sequence: TGTGCCAGCAGCGTAGAGATGAGTGGCGGGGGGGCCGCCGAGCAGTACTTC.

In this sample, this clone turned up once. The J gene is TRBJ1-1, the V gene TRBV5-4; no reliable D call. This CDR3 is 16 amino acids long. V gave up 6 bases and J gave up 1 base, with 19 bases separating them. CDR1 is SGHNT, CDR2 YYREEE, per germline (reference sequence). For the CDR3, the DNA is TGTGCCAGCACCCACCTTGGGGAGGTACCGAACACTGAAGCTTTCTTT. Protein product: CASTHLGEVPNTEAFF. Variable domain in full (rest from reference TRBV5-4 and TRBJ1-1): ETGVTQSPTHLIKTRGQQVTLRCSSQSGHNTVSWYQQALGQGPQFIFQYYREEENGRGNFPPRFSGLQFPNYSSELNVNALELDDSALYLCASTHLGEVPNTEAFFGQGTRLTVV.

The chain recombines TRBV5-6 with TRBJ2-7; a weak D match, TRBD1 (5 bases). CDR3 length: 12 amino acids. Germline V gene data show CDR1 as SGHDT and CDR2 as YYEEEE. V gave up 1 base and J gave up 7 bases, with 9 bases separating them. The chain's CDR3 is CASSLLGREQYF. The CDR3 DNA reads as TGTGCCAGCAGCTTGCTGGGGCGGGAGCAGTACTTC.

The CDR3 spells CSAQTSGEQFF. CDR3 in DNA: TGCAGCGCCCAGACTAGCGGTGAGCAGTTCTTC. The rearrangement joins TRBV29-1 to TRBJ2-1; 9 bases fit TRBD2. Germline values: CDR1 SQVTM, CDR2 ANQGSEA. V lost 7 bases to trimming and J lost 9 bases; unmatched junction nucleotides: 4. This CDR3 is 11 amino acids long.

The chain employs TRBV27 and TRBJ2-1; D may be TRBD1 (6 bases). This CDR3 has 15 amino acids. Per germline, CDR1 MNHEY and CDR2 SMNVEV (reference sequence). V was cut by 0 bases and J by 4 bases, with 10 bases left in between. The CDR3 here is CASSLSGALYNEQFF. DNA of the CDR3: TGTGCCAGCAGTTTATCGGGGGCCCTATACAATGAGCAGTTCTTC.

The chain carries TRBV11-2 and TRBJ2-3, with TRBD2 matching 7 bases. Unmatched junction bases numbered 4, after V lost 4 bases and J lost 3 bases. CDR1 is SGHAT, CDR2 FQNNGV, per germline. The CDR3 is 14 amino acids. DNA for the CDR3: TGTGCCAGCAGCTCCCGGCGGGAGACAGATACGCAGTATTTT. It translates to CASSSRRETDTQYF. The whole variable domain, remainder taken from reference TRBV11-2 and TRBJ2-3, is EAGVAQSPRYKIIEKRQSVAFWCNPISGHATLYWYQQILGQGPKLLIQFQNNGVVDDSQLPKDRFSAERLKGVDSTLKIQPAKLEDSAVYLCASSSRRETDTQYFGPGTRLTVL.

The chain has TRBV11-1 and TRBJ1-6, with D possibly matching TRBD1 (6 bases). CDR3 length: 15 amino acids. Trimming pared 5 bases from V and 6 bases from J, leaving 14 bases between. Per germline, CDR1 SGHAT and CDR2 FQDESV (reference sequence). The CDR3: CASSEDRTFNSPLHF. In nucleotides, the CDR3 is TGTGCCAGCAGCGAAGACAGGACCTTTAATTCACCCCTCCACTTT.

This chain joins TRBV15 and TRBJ2-1, with D hard to call. The ends were cut back, 0 bases at V and 3 bases at J, with 0 bases in the middle. CDR1 and CDR2 from the germline V gene are LNHNV and YYDKDF (reference sequence). The CDR3 runs 12 residues. The DNA of the CDR3 is TGTGCCACCAGCAGAGACTACAATGAGCAGTTCTTC. Translated, it gives CATSRDYNEQFF.

The chain employs TRBV7-9 and TRBJ2-1; 7 nucleotides line up with TRBD2. Germline V gene data show CDR1 as SEHNR and CDR2 as FQNEAQ (reference sequence). Trimming cost V 6 bases and J 6 bases; bases outside gene matches: 11. The CDR3 covers 15 residues. CDR3 in DNA: TGTGCCAGCAGTCCCCCGCTAGCGGAGGCCAATGAGCAGTTCTTC. Translated, it gives CASSPPLAEANEQFF.

V usage is TRBV29-1 and J usage is TRBJ1-1, with D perhaps TRBD1 (5 bases). This CDR3 has 15 amino acids. Germline CDR1 and CDR2: SQVTM and ANQGSEA. The germline V and J ends were trimmed by 6 bases and 4 bases, with 21 bases remaining between them. DNA of the CDR3: TGCAGCGTCCCGGGACTGAGTTATGGCGGCACTGAAGCTTTCTTT. Protein: CSVPGLSYGGTEAFF.